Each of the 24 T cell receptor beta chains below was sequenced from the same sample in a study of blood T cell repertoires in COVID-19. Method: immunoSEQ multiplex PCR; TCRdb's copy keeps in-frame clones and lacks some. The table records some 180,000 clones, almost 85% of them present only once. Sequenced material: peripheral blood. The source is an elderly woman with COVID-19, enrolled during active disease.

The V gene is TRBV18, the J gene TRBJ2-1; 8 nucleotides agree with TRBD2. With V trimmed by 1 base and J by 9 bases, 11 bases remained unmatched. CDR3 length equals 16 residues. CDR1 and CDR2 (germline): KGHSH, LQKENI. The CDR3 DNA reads TGTGCCAGCTCACCACTGAGGGTAGCGGGATTGGGTGAGCAGTTCTTC. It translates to CASSPLRVAGLGEQFF.

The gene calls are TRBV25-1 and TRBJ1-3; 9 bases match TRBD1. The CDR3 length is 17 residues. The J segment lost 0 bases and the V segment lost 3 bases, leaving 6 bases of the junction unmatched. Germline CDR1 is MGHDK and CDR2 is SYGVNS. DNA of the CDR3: TGTGCCAGCAGTGACCACAGGGGGCTCCGCTCTGGAAACACCATATATTTT. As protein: CASSDHRGLRSGNTIYF.

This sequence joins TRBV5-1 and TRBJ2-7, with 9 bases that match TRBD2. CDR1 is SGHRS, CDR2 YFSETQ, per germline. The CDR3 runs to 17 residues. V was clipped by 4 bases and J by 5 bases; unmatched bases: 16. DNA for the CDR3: TGCGCCAGCAGCCCGGTAGGGTCGGGACTAGCCCGCAACGAGCAGTACTTC. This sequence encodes CASSPVGSGLARNEQYF.

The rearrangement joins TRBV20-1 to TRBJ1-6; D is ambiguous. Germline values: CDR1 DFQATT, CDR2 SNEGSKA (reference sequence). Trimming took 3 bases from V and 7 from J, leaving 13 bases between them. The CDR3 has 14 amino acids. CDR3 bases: TGCAGTGCTAGTGTGGCCTTTTTCAATTCACCCCTCCACTTT. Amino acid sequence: CSASVAFFNSPLHF.

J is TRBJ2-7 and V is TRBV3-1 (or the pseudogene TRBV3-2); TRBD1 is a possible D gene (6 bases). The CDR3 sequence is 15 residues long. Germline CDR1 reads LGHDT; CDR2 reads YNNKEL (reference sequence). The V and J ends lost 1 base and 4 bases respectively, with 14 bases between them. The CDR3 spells CASSQGNRVGYEQYF. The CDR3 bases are TGTGCCAGCAGCCAAGGGAACAGGGTTGGTTACGAGCAGTACTTC.

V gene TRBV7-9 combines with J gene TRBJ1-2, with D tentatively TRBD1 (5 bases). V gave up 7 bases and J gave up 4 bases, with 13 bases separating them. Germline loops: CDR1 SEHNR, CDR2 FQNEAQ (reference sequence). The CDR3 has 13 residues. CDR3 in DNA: TGTGCCAGCACCCCGTGGGGCGCCTATGGCTACACCTTC. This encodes CASTPWGAYGYTF.

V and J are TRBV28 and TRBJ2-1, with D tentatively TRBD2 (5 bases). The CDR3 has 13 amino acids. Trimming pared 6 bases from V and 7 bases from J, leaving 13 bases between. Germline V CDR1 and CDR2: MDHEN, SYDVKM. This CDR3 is CASRRVWWNEQFF. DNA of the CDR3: TGTGCCAGCAGGAGGGTCTGGTGGAATGAGCAGTTCTTC.

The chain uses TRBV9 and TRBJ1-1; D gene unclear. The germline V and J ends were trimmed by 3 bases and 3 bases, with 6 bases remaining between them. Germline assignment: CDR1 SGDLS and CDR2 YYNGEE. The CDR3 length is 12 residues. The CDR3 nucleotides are TGTGCCAGCAGCGGGCAGTACACTGAAGCTTTCTTT. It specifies CASSGQYTEAFF.

The CDR3 loop is CASSARREKNNEQFF. The CDR3 DNA follows: TGTGCCAGCAGCGCCCGCCGGGAGAAAAACAATGAGCAGTTCTTC. V is TRBV5-8 and J is TRBJ2-1; D possibly corresponds to TRBD2 (6 bases). This CDR3 contains 15 residues. CDR1 and CDR2 (germline): SGHTS, YDEGEE. Deletions cut 4 bases from V and 5 bases from J, with 16 bases between.

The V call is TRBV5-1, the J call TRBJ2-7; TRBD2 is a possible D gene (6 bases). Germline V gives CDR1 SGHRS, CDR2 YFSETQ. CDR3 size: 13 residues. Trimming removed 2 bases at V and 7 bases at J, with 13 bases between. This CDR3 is CASSLAGLREQYF. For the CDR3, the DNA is TGCGCCAGCAGCTTAGCGGGCCTGAGGGAGCAGTACTTC.

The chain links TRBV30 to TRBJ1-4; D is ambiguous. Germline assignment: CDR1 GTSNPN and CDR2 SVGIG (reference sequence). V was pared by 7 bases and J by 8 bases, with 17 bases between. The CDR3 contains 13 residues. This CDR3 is CAFLKSRGEKLFF. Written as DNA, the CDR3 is TGTGCCTTTCTTAAATCCCGCGGCGAAAAACTGTTTTTT.

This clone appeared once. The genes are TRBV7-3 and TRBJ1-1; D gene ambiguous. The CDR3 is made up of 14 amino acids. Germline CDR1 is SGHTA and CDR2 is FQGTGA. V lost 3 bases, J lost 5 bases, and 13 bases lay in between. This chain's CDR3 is CASSLSGGYTEAFF. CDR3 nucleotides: TGTGCCAGCAGCTTGAGTGGAGGTTATACTGAAGCTTTCTTT.

CDR3 amino acids: CAWSGRVNKLAGSYEQYF. DNA of the CDR3: TGTGCCTGGAGCGGACGGGTGAATAAACTAGCGGGATCCTACGAGCAGTACTTC. The chain joins TRBV30 to TRBJ2-7; 10 nucleotides line up with TRBD2. There are 18 residues in the CDR3. J lost 1 base, V lost 3 bases, and 15 bases had no gene match. Germline CDR1 and CDR2: GTSNPN and SVGIG (reference sequence).

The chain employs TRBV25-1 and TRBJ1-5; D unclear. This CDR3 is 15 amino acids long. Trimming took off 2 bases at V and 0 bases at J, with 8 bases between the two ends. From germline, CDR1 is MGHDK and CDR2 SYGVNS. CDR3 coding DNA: TGTGCCAGCAGTGAAGCGCGGGATAGCAATCAGCCCCAGCATTTT. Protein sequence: CASSEARDSNQPQHF.

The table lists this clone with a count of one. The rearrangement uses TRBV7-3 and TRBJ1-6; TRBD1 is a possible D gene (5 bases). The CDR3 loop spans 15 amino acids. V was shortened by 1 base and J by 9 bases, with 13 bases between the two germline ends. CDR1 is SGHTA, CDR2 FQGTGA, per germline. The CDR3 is CASSLNPTGGSPLHF. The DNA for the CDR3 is TGTGCCAGCAGCTTAAATCCGACCGGGGGTTCACCCCTCCACTTT.

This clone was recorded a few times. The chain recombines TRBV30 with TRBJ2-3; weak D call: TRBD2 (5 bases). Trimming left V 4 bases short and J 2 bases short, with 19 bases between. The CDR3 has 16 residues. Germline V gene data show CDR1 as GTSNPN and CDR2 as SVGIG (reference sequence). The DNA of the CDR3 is TGTGCCTGGATGCTACCCTGGACTTACCTCACAGATACGCAGTATTTT. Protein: CAWMLPWTYLTDTQYF.

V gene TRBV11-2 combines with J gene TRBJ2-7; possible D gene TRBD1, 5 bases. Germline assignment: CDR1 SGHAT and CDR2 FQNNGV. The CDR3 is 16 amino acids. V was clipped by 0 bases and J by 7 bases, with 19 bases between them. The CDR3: CASSLDLWQGLGEQYF. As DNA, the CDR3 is TGTGCCAGCAGCTTAGATCTTTGGCAGGGTCTTGGAGAGCAGTACTTC.

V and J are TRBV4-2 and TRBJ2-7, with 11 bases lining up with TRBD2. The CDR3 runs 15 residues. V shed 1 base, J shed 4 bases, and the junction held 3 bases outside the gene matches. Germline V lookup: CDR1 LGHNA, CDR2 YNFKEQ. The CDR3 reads CASSQGSGRGYEQYF. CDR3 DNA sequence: TGTGCCAGCAGCCAAGGTAGCGGGAGGGGTTACGAGCAGTACTTC.

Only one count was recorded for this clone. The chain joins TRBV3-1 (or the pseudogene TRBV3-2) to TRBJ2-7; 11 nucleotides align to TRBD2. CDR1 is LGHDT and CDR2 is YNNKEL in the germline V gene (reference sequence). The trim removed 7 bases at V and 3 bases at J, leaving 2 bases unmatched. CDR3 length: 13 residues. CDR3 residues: CASTLAGGYEQYF. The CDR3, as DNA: TGTGCCAGCACCCTAGCGGGAGGCTACGAGCAGTACTTC.

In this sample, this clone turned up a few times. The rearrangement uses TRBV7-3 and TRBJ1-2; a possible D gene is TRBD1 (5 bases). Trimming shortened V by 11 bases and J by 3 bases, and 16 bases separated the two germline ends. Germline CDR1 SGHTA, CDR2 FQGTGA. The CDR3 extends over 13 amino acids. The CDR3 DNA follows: TGTGCCTCATCCCAGGGTACTCACTATGGCTACACCTTC. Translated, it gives CASSQGTHYGYTF.

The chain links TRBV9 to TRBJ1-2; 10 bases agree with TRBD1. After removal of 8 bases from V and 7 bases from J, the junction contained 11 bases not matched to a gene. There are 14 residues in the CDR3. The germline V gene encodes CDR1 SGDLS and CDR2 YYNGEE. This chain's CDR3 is CASTPGQGTSGYTF. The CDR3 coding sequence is TGTGCCAGTACGCCGGGACAGGGGACTTCTGGCTACACCTTC.

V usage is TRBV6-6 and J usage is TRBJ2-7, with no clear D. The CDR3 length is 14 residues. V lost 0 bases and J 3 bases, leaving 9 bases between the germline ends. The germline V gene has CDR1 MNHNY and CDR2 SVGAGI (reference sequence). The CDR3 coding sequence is TGTGCCAGCAGTTACTCGAATGTAGACTACGAGCAGTACTTC. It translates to CASSYSNVDYEQYF.

CDR3 amino acids: CASSSQTRPRYNEQFF. As DNA, the CDR3 is TGTGCCAGTAGTTCCCAGACTAGGCCCCGGTACAATGAGCAGTTCTTC. This chain joins TRBV19 and TRBJ2-1, with D perhaps matching TRBD2 (6 bases). This CDR3 region has 16 residues. Per the germline V gene, CDR1 is LNHDA and CDR2 is SQIVND (reference sequence). The V end was cut by 5 bases, the J end by 4 bases, with 18 bases between.

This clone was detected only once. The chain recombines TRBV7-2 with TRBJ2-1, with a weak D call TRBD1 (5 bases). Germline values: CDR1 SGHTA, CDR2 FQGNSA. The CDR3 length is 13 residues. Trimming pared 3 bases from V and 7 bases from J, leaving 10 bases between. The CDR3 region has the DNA TGTGCCAGCAGCTTCCCAGGGCGAAATGAGCAGTTCTTC. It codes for CASSFPGRNEQFF.